These 13 T cell receptor beta chains were all obtained from the same sample, sequenced in a study of blood T cells in healthy people across ages. A second PCR of roughly 7 to 11 cycles used a sample-barcoded 5' primer and a J-beta primer mix. From the 5' RACE reads, TCRdb called clonotypes with MiXCR, one entry per CDR3 protein. The sample lists 650,000 to 700,000 distinct CDR3 sequences, roughly 30% occurring once. Sample: blood. Receptors were obtained from a woman older than 75 in good health.

This clonotype occurred once. This may come from a read error, since a much larger clone is one base off. The chain couples TRBV10-3 to TRBJ2-3; maybe TRBD2 (6 bases). Per germline, CDR1 ENHRY and CDR2 SYGVKD. The CDR3 contains 15 residues. CDR3 sequence reads: CAISVGGVSTDAQYF. DNA for the CDR3: TGTGCCATCAGTGTCGGCGGGGTGAGCACAGATGCGCAGTATTTT.

This clonotype was observed at least ten times. This chain connects TRBV20-1 to TRBJ1-5; possibly TRBD1 for D (5 bases). CDR3 length equals 15 residues. Trimming left V 5 bases short and J 4 bases short, with 18 bases between. Germline CDR1 DFQATT, CDR2 SNEGSKA (reference sequence). Here the CDR3 DNA reads TGCAGTGCTTTGGGACTTTCCCAGTCAAATCAGCCCCAGCATTTT. Translating it yields CSALGLSQSNQPQHF.

Comments on this clonotype: The DNA is omitted, as the CDR3 cannot be located on it reliably, and the CDR3 follows TCRdb's listing. The rearrangement links TRBV14 to TRBJ2-7; the D segment call TRBD2 is taken from the table without a DNA check. Germline CDR1 and CDR2: SGHDN and FVKESK. The CDR3 spans 15 amino acids, including both terminal residues. The CDR3 loop is CASSFGTGSGHERYF.

This clonotype was seen repeatedly, ten times or more. The chain has TRBV5-5 and TRBJ2-1; D unclear. V lost 5 bases to trimming and J lost 2 bases, with 17 bases between them. Per the germline V gene, CDR1 is SGHKS and CDR2 is YYEKEE (reference sequence). The CDR3 covers 16 residues. Written as DNA, the CDR3 is TGTGCCAGCAGTTACTGGGCAGGAAGGACCTACAATGAGCAGTTCTTC. It yields the protein CASSYWAGRTYNEQFF.

As regards this clonotype: Its ends do not fully match the called genes, so a read error is possible. V is TRBV6-5 and J is TRBJ2-7, with a weak D call TRBD2 (6 bases). The J call is doubtful: the DNA matches TRBJ2-5 better. The CDR3 runs 13 residues. Germline V gene data show CDR1 as MNHEY and CDR2 as SVGAGI. CDR3 nucleotides: TGTGCCAGCAGTTTTAGCGGACAAGGGACCCAGTACTTC. Amino acid sequence: CASSFSGQGTQYF.

Note on this clonotype: This could be a read error, since a much larger clone is one nucleotide away. CDR3 DNA sequence: TGTGCCAGCAGCTTTATCGTTTACAATGAGCAGTACTTC. It is translated as CASSFIVYNEQYF. V usage is TRBV7-2 and J usage is TRBJ2-4, with unresolved D. Trimming left V 3 bases short and J 13 bases short, with 16 bases between. The CDR3 spans 13 residues. Germline CDR1 is SGHTA and CDR2 is FQGNSA.

In the case of this clonotype: One junction end does not reproduce the germline sequence, and a read error may be involved. This chain connects TRBV12-3 or TRBV12-4 to TRBJ2-1; maybe TRBD1 (5 bases). This CDR3 is built from 15 residues. The CDR3 loop reads CASSFRVGIYNGQFF. CDR3 coding DNA: TGTGCCAGCAGTTTCAGGGTGGGAATATACAATGGGCAGTTTTTC.

The chain combines TRBV18 with TRBJ1-2; a weak D match, TRBD1 (5 bases). The CDR3 covers 15 residues. The germline V gene encodes CDR1 KGHSH and CDR2 LQKENI. V was shortened by 3 bases and J by 4 bases, with 15 bases between the two germline ends. DNA for the CDR3: TGTGCCAGCTCACCGGGGGGTGATGATGTCTATGGCTACACCTTC. Translation: CASSPGGDDVYGYTF.

This clonotype was found a few times. The chain carries TRBV6-5 and TRBJ2-3; D is ambiguous. V shed 2 bases and J shed 0 bases, with 12 bases lying between them. Germline CDR1 is MNHEY and CDR2 is SVGAGI. The CDR3 consists of 16 residues. The CDR3 protein is CASSYQWAGSTDTQYF. The CDR3 DNA reads as TGTGCCAGCAGTTACCAATGGGCAGGCAGCACAGATACGCAGTATTTT.

In this sample, this clonotype turned up many times. The rearrangement links TRBV11-1 to TRBJ2-5, with D tentatively TRBD1 (5 bases). Germline-derived CDR1 and CDR2 are SGHAT and FQDESV (reference sequence). The CDR3 has 14 amino acids. The V gene lost 5 bases and the J gene lost 1 base, with 11 bases spanning the gap. CDR3 sequence reads: CASSPRQPQETQYF. CDR3 DNA sequence: TGTGCCAGCAGCCCGCGACAGCCCCAAGAGACCCAGTACTTC.

The gene calls are TRBV7-6 and TRBJ2-7, with D tentatively TRBD2 (5 bases). This CDR3 comprises 11 residues. V lost 10 bases and J lost 0, with 7 bases in between. Germline loops: CDR1 SGHVS, CDR2 FNYEAQ. In nucleotides, the CDR3 is TGTGCCAACGGGATCTCCTACGAGCAGTACTTC. Encoded protein: CANGISYEQYF. The full variable domain, in which reference TRBV7-6 and TRBJ2-7 provide the parts outside the CDR3, is GAGVSQSPRYKVTKRGQDVALRCDPISGHVSLYWYRQALGQGPEFLTYFNYEAQQDKSGLPNDRFSAERPEGSISTLTIQRTEQRDSAMYRCANGISYEQYFGPGTRLTVT.

This clonotype was seen many times. This chain uses TRBV15 with TRBJ2-7; the match to TRBD1 covers 9 bases. Trimming removed 2 bases from V and 5 bases from J; junction bases left unmatched: 7. Per the germline V gene, CDR1 is LNHNV and CDR2 is YYDKDF (reference sequence). The CDR3 is 15 amino acids. CDR3 bases: TGTGCCACCAGCAGATTCGGGACAGGGTTACACGAGCAGTACTTC. Amino acids: CATSRFGTGLHEQYF.

There are many counts of this clonotype. V and J are TRBV29-1 and TRBJ2-3; D remains ambiguous. The germline V and J ends were trimmed by 1 base and 2 bases, with 7 bases remaining between them. The germline gives CDR1 SQVTM, CDR2 ANQGSEA. The CDR3 is 13 residues long. The CDR3 here is CSVEGSFTDTQYF. The CDR3 region has the DNA TGCAGCGTTGAAGGGTCATTCACAGATACGCAGTATTTT.